The 6 T cell receptor beta chains in this list originate from one sample, sequenced in a study of OX40 agonist ivuxolimab in advanced cancers. Library preparation used the immunoSEQ multiplex PCR assay. Held by TCRdb, this immuneACCESS table contains in-frame sequences only and omits some clones. Under half of the omission traces to an unresolved V gene where checked; the cause of the rest is unknown. The sample data list about 82,000 clones, and approximately 86% of these were observed just once. 0.75% to 0.95% of the sample comes from the top ten. The sequencing here drew on CD4+ or CD8+ T cells sorted from blood, taken in a trial of the OX40 agonist ivuxolimab. These receptors all come from an adult with an advanced solid tumor such as melanoma, head and neck, liver or kidney cancer.

The V gene is TRBV25-1, the J gene TRBJ1-4; D perhaps matches TRBD1 (5 bases). CDR1 MGHDK and CDR2 SYGVNS come from the germline V gene. Trimming took 3 bases from V and 6 from J, leaving 11 bases between them. CDR3 length equals 14 residues. CDR3 DNA: TGTGCCAGCAGTGACCCCAGGGTTGATGAAAAACTGTTTTTT. Translated, it gives CASSDPRVDEKLFF.

This sequence joins TRBV7-2 and TRBJ2-1; 8 nucleotides agree with TRBD2. CDR1 and CDR2 (germline): SGHTA, FQGNSA. Losses at the gene ends were 4 bases for V and 0 bases for J; bases not matched to a gene: 11. The CDR3 is made up of 18 amino acids. CDR3 protein: CASSSSGLVVSSYNEQFF. The DNA of the CDR3 is TGTGCCAGCAGCTCATCGGGACTAGTTGTCAGCTCCTACAATGAGCAGTTCTTC. Complete variable domain (other parts from reference TRBV7-2 and TRBJ2-1): GAGVSQSPSNKVTEKGKDVELRCDPISGHTALYWYRQSLGQGLEFLIYFQGNSAPDKSGLPSDRFSAERTGGSVSTLTIQRTQQEDSAVYLCASSSSGLVVSSYNEQFFGPGTRLTVL.

The chain uses TRBV28 and TRBJ1-5; 8 bases fit TRBD1. This CDR3 has 15 amino acids. V shed 7 bases, J shed 5 bases, and the junction held 10 bases outside the gene matches. Germline-derived CDR1 and CDR2 are MDHEN and SYDVKM. The CDR3, as DNA: TGTGCCAGCACCCGAACAGGGGGTAGGTATCAGCCCCAGCATTTT. Amino acids: CASTRTGGRYQPQHF.

The chain combines TRBV10-3 with TRBJ1-1, with TRBD1 matching over 8 bases. With 0 bases clipped from V and 4 bases from J, the junction kept 4 bases outside the gene matches. This CDR3 is built from 15 residues. Germline CDR1 reads ENHRY; CDR2 reads SYGVKD. In nucleotides, the CDR3 is TGTGCCATCAGTGAGTCGACAGGGGAGACCACTGAAGCTTTCTTT. Its protein is CAISESTGETTEAFF.

This clone came up once. The V and J genes are TRBV7-8 and TRBJ2-2; possibly TRBD1 or TRBD2 for D (6 bases each). The germline V gene has CDR1 SGHVS and CDR2 FQNEAQ. The length of the CDR3 is 14 residues. The germline V and J ends were trimmed by 8 bases and 2 bases, with 12 bases remaining between them. In DNA, the CDR3 is TGTGCCAGCTCCTGGGGGGCAAACACCGGGGAGCTGTTTTTT. Translating gives CASSWGANTGELFF. Full variable domain (remainder filled in from reference TRBV7-8 and TRBJ2-2): GAGVSQSPRYKVAKRGQDVALRCDPISGHVSLFWYQQALGQGPEFLTYFQNEAQLDKSGLPSDRFFAERPEGSVSTLKIQRTQQEDSAVYLCASSWGANTGELFFGEGSRLTVL.

The chain carries TRBV11-1 and TRBJ2-1; 9 bases are a match to TRBD1. Losses at the gene ends were 4 bases for V and 5 bases for J; bases not matched to a gene: 6. The CDR3 runs 15 residues. Germline CDR1 reads SGHAT; CDR2 reads FQDESV (reference sequence). CDR3 protein: CASSSGQGTNNEQFF. DNA of the CDR3: TGTGCCAGCAGCTCCGGACAGGGGACTAACAATGAGCAGTTCTTC.